This TCR beta chain was recorded in a study of blood T cell repertoires in COVID-19. About the study: PBMCs, B-cell-depleted T cells, or T cells provided the cDNA or gDNA that made up the material.

The Seattle patients joined while their infection was active and were tracked longitudinally afterward. Original processing methods: Scientists estimated how many nucleated cells there were by amplifying reference gene primers. Using immunoSEQ multiplex PCR, the repertoire was profiled, and TCRdb retains in-frame clones only, with some absent. V, J and clone size derive from that table, while D and trimming were established from the DNA sequence. The profile shows 390,000 or so clones, around 87% of them singletons. This clone appeared a single time. The sequenced sample consisted of peripheral blood. The TCR originated in a woman between 25 and 40 years old with COVID-19, enrolled during active disease.

The CDR3 DNA sequence: TGTGCCAGCAGCCAATACAGGGATAGCTCTGGAAACACCATATATTTT. Its protein is CASSQYRDSSGNTIYF. The V call is TRBV7-6, the J call TRBJ1-3, with a tentative D call TRBD1 (6 bases). This CDR3 comprises 16 residues. CDR1 is SGHVS, CDR2 FNYEAQ, per germline. Trimming shortened V by 5 bases and J by 0 bases, and 14 bases separated the two germline ends. The variable domain in full, with the rest retrieved from reference TRBV7-6 and TRBJ1-3, is GAGVSQSPRYKVTKRGQDVALRCDPISGHVSLYWYRQALGQGPEFLTYFNYEAQQDKSGLPNDRFSAERPEGSISTLTIQRTEQRDSAMYRCASSQYRDSSGNTIYFGEGSWLTVV.